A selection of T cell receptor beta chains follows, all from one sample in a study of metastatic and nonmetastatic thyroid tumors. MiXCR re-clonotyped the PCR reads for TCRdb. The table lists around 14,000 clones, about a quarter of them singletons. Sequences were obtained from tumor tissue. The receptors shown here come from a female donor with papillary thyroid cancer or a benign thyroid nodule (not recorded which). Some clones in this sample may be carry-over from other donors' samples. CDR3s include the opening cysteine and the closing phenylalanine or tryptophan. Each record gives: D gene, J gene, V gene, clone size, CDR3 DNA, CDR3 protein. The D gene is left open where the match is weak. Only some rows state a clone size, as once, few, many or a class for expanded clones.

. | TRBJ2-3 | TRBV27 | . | TGTGCCACCCGGAGATCCCCCCAAACAGATACGCAGTATTTT | CATRRSPQTDTQYF
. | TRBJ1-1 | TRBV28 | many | TGTGCCAGTACCATTCACACTGAAGCTTTCTTT | CASTIHTEAFF
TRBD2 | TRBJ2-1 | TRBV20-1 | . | TGCAGTGCTAGGGCGGGGGGGAATGAGCAGTTCTTC | CSARAGGNEQFF
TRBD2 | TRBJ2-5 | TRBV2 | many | TGTGCCAGCAGTGATGGTGGACTAGCGGGAGTTGAGACCCAGTACTTC | CASSDGGLAGVETQYF
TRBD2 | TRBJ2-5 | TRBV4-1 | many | TGCGCCAGCAGCCAGGCGGGAGCGTTCTTAGGAGAGACCCAGTACTTC | CASSQAGAFLGETQYF
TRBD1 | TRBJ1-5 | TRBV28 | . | TGTGCCAACAGTCTCACTCAGGGGGGAAACAATCAGCCCCAGCATTTT | CANSLTQGGNNQPQHF
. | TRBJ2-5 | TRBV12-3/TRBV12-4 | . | TGTGCCAGCAGTTTAGGACACCACCAAGAGACCCAGTACTTC | CASSLGHHQETQYF
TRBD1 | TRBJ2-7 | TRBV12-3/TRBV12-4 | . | TGTGCCAGCAGTTACAGGGGGCTTGAGCAGTACTTC | CASSYRGLEQYF
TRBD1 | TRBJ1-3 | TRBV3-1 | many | TGTGCCAGCAGCCGAACTCAGGGGGCAGCTGGAAACACCATATATTTT | CASSRTQGAAGNTIYF
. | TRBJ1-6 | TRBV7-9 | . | TGTGCCAGCACCCGGGTGGATAATTCACCCCTCCACTTT | CASTRVDNSPLHF